This TCR beta chain derives from a study of blood T cell repertoires in COVID-19. Study-wide background: The origin of the acute and convalescent COVID-19 samples was the United States, Italy and Spain.

Trimming removed 2 bases at V and 4 bases at J, with 14 bases between. This CDR3 is built from 15 residues. Germline V lookup: CDR1 SGHTA, CDR2 FQGNSA. This table comes from immunoSEQ multiplex PCR, and its TCRdb copy is limited to in-frame clones, with some not included. The repertoire holds about 75,000 clones, with around 89% as singletons. Sequencing used peripheral blood. This chain links TRBV7-2 with TRBJ1-1; a possible D gene is TRBD1 (6 bases). The source is a human donor in a cohort sampled during active COVID-19. The CDR3 loop is CASSLWRQAGTEAFF. Here the CDR3 DNA reads TGTGCCAGCAGCTTATGGAGACAGGCAGGCACTGAAGCTTTCTTT.